This is a list of T cell receptor beta chains from one sample in a study of early T cells in non-severe SARS-CoV-2 infection. MiXCR was run by TCRdb on the 5' RACE reads, yielding one entry per CDR3 protein. This sample has about 60,000 distinct CDR3 sequences; about 13% occur once, and the top ten carry 9.5% to 10%. The specimen was whole blood. The receptors stem from an adult who was a healthcare worker with PCR-confirmed SARS-CoV-2 infection or an uninfected control (not recorded which). CDR3s leave out the opening cysteine and the closing phenylalanine or tryptophan. D genes are given only for firm matches.

j_call v_call d_call cdr3_aa
TRBJ1-5 TRBV27 . ASSSGTSWSNQPQH
TRBJ1-1 TRBV4-2 . ASSQDQGTYEAF
TRBJ1-1 TRBV6-1 . ASSEVQRPNTEAF
TRBJ2-2 TRBV14 . ASRLSGSGELF
TRBJ1-1 TRBV7-9 . ASSSPGAGLNTEAF
TRBJ2-7 TRBV7-9 TRBD2 ASSLGLAGGYEQY
TRBJ1-6 TRBV6-5 . ASSYSGMSSYNSPLH
TRBJ2-7 TRBV18 TRBD1 ASSPRDRGPHEQY
TRBJ2-2 TRBV6-4 . ASRETGTAGELF
TRBJ2-7 TRBV4-3 . ASSQANEQY
TRBJ2-3 TRBV6-4 TRBD2 ASSTSGSTDTQY
TRBJ1-1 TRBV12-3/TRBV12-4 . ASRPKTGENTEAF
TRBJ1-1 TRBV29-1 . SAGAVEAF
TRBJ1-5 TRBV2 TRBD1 ASRRDRAGNQPQH
TRBJ1-6 TRBV6-5 . ASSYGGRNSPLH
TRBJ2-1 TRBV14 . ASNPINNEQF
TRBJ2-2 TRBV3-1 . ASSQDVRGGELF
TRBJ1-1 TRBV4-1 . ASSERWEINTEAF
TRBJ2-1 TRBV6-5 TRBD2 ASSVLAGARNEQF
TRBJ1-3 TRBV27 . ASSLKRNSGNTIY
TRBJ1-2 TRBV20-1 . SAHIAAYNYGYT
TRBJ1-5 TRBV12-3/TRBV12-4 TRBD1 ASSSGDRAGSNQPQH
TRBJ2-1 TRBV4-3 . ASSQDRAYEQF